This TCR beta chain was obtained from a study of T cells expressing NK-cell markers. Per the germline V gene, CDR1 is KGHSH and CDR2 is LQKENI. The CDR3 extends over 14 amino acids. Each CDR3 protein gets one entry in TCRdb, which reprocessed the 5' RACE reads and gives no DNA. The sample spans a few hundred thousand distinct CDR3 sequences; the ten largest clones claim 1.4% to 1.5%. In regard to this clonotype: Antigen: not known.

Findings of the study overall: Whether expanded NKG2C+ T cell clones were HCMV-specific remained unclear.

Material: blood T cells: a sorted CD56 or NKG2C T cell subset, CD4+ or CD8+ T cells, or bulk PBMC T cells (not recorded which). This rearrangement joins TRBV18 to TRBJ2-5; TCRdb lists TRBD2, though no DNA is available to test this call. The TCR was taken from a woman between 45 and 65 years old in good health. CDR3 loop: CASSPLRTRETQYF.